These 8 T cell receptor beta chains originate from one sample sequenced in a study of T-cell memory formation after mild COVID-19. TCRdb re-called the 5' RACE reads through MiXCR, storing one row per CDR3 protein. The sample consists of under 300,000 distinct CDR3 sequences, about 17% of them appearing once. Material: PBMCs or a T cell subset sorted from them (not recorded which). The receptors come from a young man who had mild COVID-19 (a few samples of this study predate the infection). Cell type and time point are not known.

The rearrangement uses TRBV6-2 or TRBV6-3 and TRBJ2-1; 9 bases are a match to TRBD1. V shed 2 bases and J 7 bases; nucleotides not matched to a gene: 9. The germline CDR1 and CDR2 sequences are MNHEY and SVGEGT. The CDR3 is 16 residues long. The CDR3: CASSYRRDRVGNEQFF. The CDR3 DNA sequence: TGTGCCAGCAGTTACCGGAGGGACAGGGTGGGGAATGAGCAGTTCTTC.

This clonotype was detected only a few times. The rearrangement links TRBV6-2 or TRBV6-3 to TRBJ2-2; D is ambiguous. CDR3 length equals 12 residues. CDR1 is MNHEY and CDR2 is SVGEGT in the germline V gene. Trimming removed 7 bases from V and 7 bases from J, with 10 bases in between. The CDR3 nucleotides read TGTGCCAGCAATTGGTGGCTCGGGGAGCTGTTTTTT. This translates into CASNWWLGELFF.

This clonotype was observed a handful of times. The chain recombines TRBV5-1 with TRBJ2-3; TRBD2 agrees at 8 bases. The V gene's germline CDR1 is SGHRS and CDR2 YFSETQ. The CDR3 has 16 residues. V was clipped by 4 bases and J by 0 bases; unmatched bases: 7. The DNA of the CDR3 is TGCGCCAGCAGCCGAGCGGGGGCCTCTAGCACAGATACGCAGTATTTT. Protein product: CASSRAGASSTDTQYF. The full variable domain, in which reference TRBV5-1 and TRBJ2-3 provide the parts outside the CDR3, is KAGVTQTPRYLIKTRGQQVTLSCSPISGHRSVSWYQQTPGQGLQFLFEYFSETQRNKGNFPGRFSGRQFSNSRSEMNVSTLELGDSALYLCASSRAGASSTDTQYFGPGTRLTVL.

The V call is TRBV7-2, the J call TRBJ2-3; D gene ambiguous. The germline gives CDR1 SGHTA, CDR2 FQGNSA. Trimming left V 5 bases short and J 2 bases short, with 11 bases between. CDR3 length: 14 amino acids. DNA for the CDR3: TGTGCCAGCAGCGCACGGAGCACCACAGATACGCAGTATTTT. Its protein product is CASSARSTTDTQYF. Based on the CDR3 plus reference TRBV7-2 and TRBJ2-3, the full variable domain is GAGVSQSPSNKVTEKGKDVELRCDPISGHTALYWYRQSLGQGLEFLIYFQGNSAPDKSGLPSDRFSAERTGGSVSTLTIQRTQQEDSAVYLCASSARSTTDTQYFGPGTRLTVL.

The CDR3, as DNA: TGTGCCAGCAGGCCAAGGACAGGGGGTTCACCCCTCCACTTT. Translation gives CASRPRTGGSPLHF. The chain recombines TRBV2 with TRBJ1-6; 10 nucleotides match TRBD1. V was clipped by 6 bases and J by 9 bases; unmatched bases: 5. CDR1 is SNHLY, CDR2 FYNNEI, per germline. The CDR3 has 14 amino acids. The full variable domain, with the rest looked up from reference TRBV2 and TRBJ1-6, is EPEVTQTPSHQVTQMGQEVILRCVPISNHLYFYWYRQILGQKVEFLVSFYNNEISEKSEIFDDQFSVERPDGSNFTLKIRSTKLEDSAMYFCASRPRTGGSPLHFGNGTRLTVT.

This chain links TRBV20-1 with TRBJ1-1; D remains unclear. Germline V gene sequence: CDR1 DFQATT, CDR2 SNEGSKA (reference sequence). The CDR3 contains 10 residues. V lost 5 bases, J lost 2 bases, and 3 bases lay in between. The CDR3 reads CSAANTEAFF. In DNA form, the CDR3 reads TGCAGTGCTGCAAACACTGAAGCTTTCTTT.

The gene calls are TRBV28 and TRBJ1-5; maybe TRBD1 (6 bases). Germline V gives CDR1 MDHEN, CDR2 SYDVKM. The CDR3 is 12 residues long. The germline V and J ends were trimmed by 4 bases and 16 bases, with 17 bases remaining between them. CDR3 loop: CASSSSGQTCHF. The DNA of the CDR3 is TGTGCCAGCAGTTCGTCGGGACAAACGTGTCATTTT. Full variable domain (remainder filled in from reference TRBV28 and TRBJ1-5): DVKVTQSSRYLVKRTGEKVFLECVQDMDHENMFWYRQDPGLGLRLIYFSYDVKMKEKGDIPEGYSVSREKKERFSLILESASTNQTSMYLCASSSSGQTCHFGDGTRLSIL.

This clonotype has just a few counts. V gene TRBV3-1 combines with J gene TRBJ1-5; D not resolved. V was clipped by 0 bases and J by 5 bases, with 5 bases between them. CDR3 length equals 13 residues. The germline gives CDR1 LGHDT, CDR2 YNNKEL (reference sequence). In DNA form, the CDR3 reads TGTGCCAGCAGCCAAGATCTGGATCAGCCCCAGCATTTT. This translates into CASSQDLDQPQHF.